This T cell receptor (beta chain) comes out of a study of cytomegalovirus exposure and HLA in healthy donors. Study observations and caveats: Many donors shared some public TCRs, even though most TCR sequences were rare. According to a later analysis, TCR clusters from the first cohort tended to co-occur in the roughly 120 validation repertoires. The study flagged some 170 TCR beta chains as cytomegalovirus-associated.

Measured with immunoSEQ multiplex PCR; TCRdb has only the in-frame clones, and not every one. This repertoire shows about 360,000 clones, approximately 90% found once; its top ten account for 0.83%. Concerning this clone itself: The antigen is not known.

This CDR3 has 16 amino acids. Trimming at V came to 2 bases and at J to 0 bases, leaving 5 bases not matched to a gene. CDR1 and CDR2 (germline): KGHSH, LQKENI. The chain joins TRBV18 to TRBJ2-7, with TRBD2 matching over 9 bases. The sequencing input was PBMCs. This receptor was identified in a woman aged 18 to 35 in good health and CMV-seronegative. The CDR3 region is CASSPAEREASYEQYF. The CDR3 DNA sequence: TGTGCCAGCTCACCAGCGGAGCGGGAGGCCTCCTACGAGCAGTACTTC.